Each of the 19 T cell receptor beta chains below was sequenced from the same sample in a study of blood T cell repertoires in COVID-19. Repertoires were generated with immunoSEQ multiplex PCR, while TCRdb's copy carries only in-frame clones and drops some. The sample lists approximately 150,000 clones; about 86% were seen once. The sample taken for sequencing was peripheral blood. These TCRs come from a woman aged 65 to 85 who had recovered from COVID-19.

The chain uses TRBV5-4 and TRBJ1-1; D may be TRBD1 (5 bases). Germline CDR1 SGHNT, CDR2 YYREEE (reference sequence). The V end lost 3 bases, the J end lost 1 base, and 7 bases lay between the germline ends. The CDR3 is 13 residues long. CDR3 in DNA: TGTGCCAGCAGCTACGACAGGAACACTGAAGCTTTCTTT. This sequence encodes CASSYDRNTEAFF.

The chain employs TRBV19 and TRBJ1-3; D is unresolved. The ends were cut back, 9 bases at V and 0 bases at J, with 6 bases in the middle. There are 12 residues in the CDR3. Germline V lookup: CDR1 LNHDA, CDR2 SQIVND (reference sequence). This CDR3 is CASLSSGNTIYF. The CDR3, as DNA: TGTGCCAGCCTGAGCTCTGGAAACACCATATATTTT. Full variable domain (outside the CDR3, taken from reference TRBV19 and TRBJ1-3): DGGITQSPKYLFRKEGQNVTLSCEQNLNHDAMYWYRQDPGQGLRLIYYSQIVNDFQKGDIAEGYSVSREKKESFPLTVTSAQKNPTAFYLCASLSSGNTIYFGEGSWLTVV.

The genes are TRBV24-1 and TRBJ1-2; D is ambiguous. Germline loops: CDR1 KGHDR, CDR2 SFDVKD. The V end lost 4 bases, the J end lost 8 bases, and 19 bases lay between the germline ends. The CDR3 has 15 amino acids. The CDR3 DNA is TGTGCCACCAGTGACCCCGGGAGGGCCGAAGGGGGCTACACCTTC. Its protein is CATSDPGRAEGGYTF.

The V and J genes are TRBV10-3 and TRBJ1-3; D might be TRBD1 (5 bases). Germline V CDR1 and CDR2: ENHRY, SYGVKD. There are 13 residues in the CDR3. V lost 6 bases and J lost 8, with 14 bases in between. This chain's CDR3 is CAISNQGGDTIYF. The CDR3 bases are TGTGCCATCAGCAACCAGGGTGGGGACACCATATATTTT.

As for this clone: Sequence at one end of the junction differs from germline and may be a read error. The chain carries TRBV7-9 and TRBJ2-7; possibly TRBD2 for D (5 bases). CDR1 is SEHNR and CDR2 is FQNEAQ in the germline V gene (reference sequence). The CDR3 consists of 15 residues. The DNA for the CDR3 is TGTGCCAGCAGCCTAGCCGCTGGCTCCTCCTACGAGCAGTACTTC. Its protein product is CASSLAAGSSYEQYF.

The V and J genes are TRBV6-5 and TRBJ2-3, with 8 nucleotides matching TRBD2. J lost 6 bases, V lost 5 bases, and 7 bases had no gene match. In germline, CDR1 is MNHEY, CDR2 SVGAGI. This CDR3 contains 14 residues. In DNA, the CDR3 is TGTGCCAGCAGTCCCCGGGAGGGGGGGGATACGCAGTATTTT. It codes for CASSPREGGDTQYF.

V is TRBV27 and J is TRBJ2-1, with D perhaps matching TRBD2 (6 bases). The CDR3 runs to 13 residues. The ends were cut back, 3 bases at V and 15 bases at J, with 18 bases in the middle. CDR1 and CDR2 (germline): MNHEY, SMNVEV (reference sequence). CDR3: CASSLPTTRIRFF. The CDR3 region has the DNA TGTGCCAGCAGTTTGCCCACGACTAGAATCAGGTTCTTC.

CDR3 sequence: CASRGWRGDEQFF. The DNA of the CDR3 is TGTGCCAGCAGGGGTTGGCGGGGGGACGAGCAGTTCTTC. The chain joins TRBV27 to TRBJ2-1, with 8 positions matching TRBD2. The CDR3 loop spans 13 amino acids. Trimming removed 6 bases from V and 10 bases from J; junction bases left unmatched: 8. Germline V gene lookup returns CDR1 MNHEY and CDR2 SMNVEV (reference sequence).

The chain combines TRBV6-2 or TRBV6-3 with TRBJ2-1; 9 nucleotides align to TRBD2. CDR1 MNHEY and CDR2 SVGEGT come from the germline V gene. Losses at the gene ends were 5 bases for V and 5 bases for J; bases not matched to a gene: 13. The CDR3 totals 17 residues. The CDR3: CASSRLWGGRAHNEQFF. CDR3 coding DNA: TGTGCCAGCAGTAGGCTCTGGGGCGGGAGGGCCCACAATGAGCAGTTCTTC.

V is TRBV6-5 and J is TRBJ1-4, with 7 positions matching TRBD1. Germline trimming cut 4 bases from V and 8 bases from J; bases unmatched to any gene: 7. CDR1 MNHEY and CDR2 SVGAGI come from the germline V gene. CDR3 size: 14 residues. CDR3: CASSLTGLREKLFF. The CDR3, as DNA: TGTGCCAGCAGTTTGACAGGGCTGAGGGAAAAACTGTTTTTT.

This chain links TRBV28 with TRBJ2-1, with TRBD2 matching 12 bases. The V gene's germline CDR1 is MDHEN and CDR2 SYDVKM. This CDR3 comprises 18 residues. Unmatched junction bases numbered 14, after V lost 6 bases and J lost 5 bases. The CDR3 DNA reads as TGTGCCAGCAGCCTACCAACCGGACTAGCGGGGACCAACAATGAGCAGTTCTTC. It yields the protein CASSLPTGLAGTNNEQFF. The complete variable domain, with remaining parts taken from reference TRBV28 and TRBJ2-1, reads DVKVTQSSRYLVKRTGEKVFLECVQDMDHENMFWYRQDPGLGLRLIYFSYDVKMKEKGDIPEGYSVSREKKERFSLILESASTNQTSMYLCASSLPTGLAGTNNEQFFGPGTRLTVL.

This chain links TRBV11-3 with TRBJ2-1; perhaps TRBD1 as D (6 bases). Looked up from germline, CDR1 is SGHNT and CDR2 is YENEEA. The V gene lost 0 bases and the J gene lost 4 bases, with 7 bases spanning the gap. CDR3 size: 14 residues. CDR3 DNA sequence: TGTGCCAGCAGCTTAGACGGACAGTACAATGAGCAGTTCTTC. Residues: CASSLDGQYNEQFF.

This chain uses TRBV4-2 with TRBJ1-5; D is unclear. Germline V gives CDR1 LGHNA, CDR2 YNFKEQ. There are 15 residues in the CDR3. V shed 5 bases and J shed 3 bases, with 14 bases lying between them. Here the CDR3 DNA reads TGTGCCAGCAGCTCTTACCGGGAGGCCAATCAGCCCCAGCATTTT. This encodes CASSSYREANQPQHF.

This chain links TRBV2 with TRBJ2-2; 12 bases map to TRBD1. Losses at the gene ends were 6 bases for V and 7 bases for J; bases not matched to a gene: 3. CDR3 length: 14 residues. The germline V gene encodes CDR1 SNHLY and CDR2 FYNNEI. CDR3 region: CASRGQGAVGELFF. The CDR3 bases are TGTGCCAGCAGGGGACAGGGGGCGGTCGGGGAGCTGTTTTTT. The full variable domain, in which reference TRBV2 and TRBJ2-2 provide the parts outside the CDR3, is EPEVTQTPSHQVTQMGQEVILRCVPISNHLYFYWYRQILGQKVEFLVSFYNNEISEKSEIFDDQFSVERPDGSNFTLKIRSTKLEDSAMYFCASRGQGAVGELFFGEGSRLTVL.

The chain uses TRBV30 and TRBJ1-5; tentative D call: TRBD1 (6 bases). The CDR3 is 13 amino acids. Germline V gives CDR1 GTSNPN, CDR2 SVGIG (reference sequence). V lost 1 base to trimming and J lost 4 bases, with 8 bases between them. CDR3: CAWSAGTNQPQHF. CDR3 DNA sequence: TGTGCCTGGAGTGCGGGGACAAATCAGCCCCAGCATTTT.

This clone came up a few times. Sequence at one end of the junction differs from germline and may be a read error. This chain connects TRBV5-8 to TRBJ2-7, with 9 bases lining up with TRBD2. The CDR3 sequence is 12 residues long. CDR1 SGHTS and CDR2 YDEGEE come from the germline V gene. The CDR3: CASRSGGRLRNF. The CDR3 DNA sequence: TGTGCCAGCCGGAGCGGGGGGCGCCTGAGAAACTTC.

A remark on this clone: No DNA is shown, since the ends of the CDR3 on it are uncertain; the CDR3 is the one TCRdb lists. The rearrangement joins TRBV28 to TRBJ1-5; no check of the table's D call, TRBD1, against the DNA was made. The germline V gene encodes CDR1 MDHEN and CDR2 SYDVKM. Termini included, the CDR3 measures 17 amino acids. The CDR3 loop reads CASSTSQGVASNQPQHF.

V is TRBV20-1 and J is TRBJ1-1, with D possibly TRBD1 on 5 matching bases. V was cut by 6 bases and J by 4 bases, with 9 bases left in between. CDR1 is DFQATT, CDR2 SNEGSKA, per germline (reference sequence). The CDR3 runs 11 residues. The CDR3, as DNA: TGCAGTGCCCCGGGGGGCACTGAAGCTTTCTTT. It is translated as CSAPGGTEAFF.

This clone came up a few times. The chain is built from TRBV7-3 and TRBJ1-1; 7 bases align to TRBD1. The germline V gene has CDR1 SGHTA and CDR2 FQGTGA. CDR3 length equals 15 residues. J was trimmed by 4 bases and V by 3 bases; bases with no gene match: 8. CDR3 in amino acids: CASSLGQPGSTEAFF. Written as DNA, the CDR3 is TGTGCCAGCAGCTTGGGACAGCCCGGGAGCACTGAAGCTTTCTTT. Complete variable domain (other parts from reference TRBV7-3 and TRBJ1-1): GAGVSQTPSNKVTEKGKYVELRCDPISGHTALYWYRQSLGQGPEFLIYFQGTGAADDSGLPNDRFFAVRPEGSVSTLKIQRTERGDSAVYLCASSLGQPGSTEAFFGQGTRLTVV.